Below are 24 T cell receptor beta chains sequenced from a single sample in a study of blood T cell repertoires in COVID-19. Assay: immunoSEQ multiplex PCR; the TCRdb copy retains only in-frame clones and omits some. Among approximately 140,000 clones listed, less than 90% were seen once. The sequenced sample consisted of PBMCs or T cells enriched from blood (not recorded which). These receptors originate from a woman between 45 and 65 years old who had been exposed to COVID-19.

This clone was recorded only once. The chain is built from TRBV7-6 and TRBJ2-6, with 8 bases lining up with TRBD1. The germline V gene has CDR1 SGHVS and CDR2 FNYEAQ. Losses at the gene ends were 4 bases for V and 0 bases for J; bases not matched to a gene: 5. The CDR3 spans 17 residues. DNA for the CDR3: TGTGCCAGCAGCTCCGGGACAGGTTACTCTGGGGCCAACGTCCTGACTTTC. It yields the protein CASSSGTGYSGANVLTF.

This rearrangement joins TRBV5-1 to TRBJ2-6; 7 bases fit TRBD1. The length of the CDR3 is 17 residues. Germline CDR1 reads SGHRS; CDR2 reads YFSETQ. V trimming: 4 bases; J trimming: 0 bases; junction bases outside the gene matches: 7. CDR3 protein: CASSPIQGFSGANVLTF. CDR3 nucleotide sequence: TGCGCCAGCAGCCCCATACAGGGGTTCTCTGGGGCCAACGTCCTGACTTTC.

The rearrangement uses TRBV6-5 and TRBJ1-5; D is undetermined. This CDR3 contains 15 residues. Trimming left V 2 bases short and J 2 bases short, with 10 bases between. The germline V gene has CDR1 MNHEY and CDR2 SVGAGI. The CDR3 loop is CASSYSGAGNQPQHF. The CDR3 DNA follows: TGTGCCAGCAGTTACAGTGGAGCGGGCAATCAGCCCCAGCATTTT.

CDR3 nucleotides: TGTGCCAGCAGTGAAGCCGGGAGACAGGGGGAAGCTTTCTTT. This translates into CASSEAGRQGEAFF. The gene calls are TRBV6-1 and TRBJ1-1; 8 nucleotides agree with TRBD1. Germline V CDR1 and CDR2: MNHNS, SASEGT. The CDR3 has 14 amino acids. Unmatched junction bases numbered 5, after V lost 0 bases and J lost 8 bases.

The rearrangement links TRBV7-6 to TRBJ2-2; tentatively, D is TRBD2 (6 bases). Looked up from germline, CDR1 is SGHVS and CDR2 is FNYEAQ. The CDR3 contains 15 residues. V lost 4 bases to trimming and J lost 5 bases, with 14 bases between them. CDR3: CASSWGDLATGELFF. The CDR3 DNA follows: TGTGCCAGCAGCTGGGGGGACTTGGCGACCGGGGAGCTGTTTTTT.

The chain recombines TRBV9 with TRBJ2-1, with TRBD2 matching 10 bases. The ends lost 3 bases at V and 6 bases at J; junction bases unmatched: 9. The germline CDR1 and CDR2 sequences are SGDLS and YYNGEE. The CDR3 extends over 16 amino acids. Here the CDR3 DNA reads TGTGCCAGCAGCGGGATAAGCGGGAGGGTTTCCAATGAGCAGTTCTTC. Its protein is CASSGISGRVSNEQFF.

In this sample, this clone turned up once. This chain links TRBV10-1 with TRBJ2-5; 8 bases line up with TRBD1. Germline CDR1 WNHNN, CDR2 SYGVQD (reference sequence). This CDR3 is 13 amino acids long. V trimming: 6 bases; J trimming: 2 bases; junction bases outside the gene matches: 2. CDR3 DNA sequence: TGCGCCAGCAGCCGACAGGGGCAAGAGACCCAGTACTTC. Translation gives CASSRQGQETQYF.

The J gene is TRBJ2-3, the V gene TRBV7-9, with D maybe TRBD2 (6 bases). The CDR3 totals 15 residues. Trimming removed 4 bases at V and 2 bases at J, with 13 bases between. In germline, CDR1 is SEHNR, CDR2 FQNEAQ (reference sequence). The DNA of the CDR3 is TGTGCCAGCAGCTCGGGGGACGGTAACACAGATACGCAGTATTTT. Translated, it gives CASSSGDGNTDTQYF.

The V call is TRBV7-9, the J call TRBJ2-7, with D perhaps TRBD2 (6 bases). Trimming took 1 base from V and 6 from J, leaving 13 bases between them. CDR3 length: 14 amino acids. Germline V CDR1 and CDR2: SEHNR, FQNEAQ (reference sequence). The CDR3 sequence is CASSLGGGPFEQYF. In nucleotides, the CDR3 is TGTGCCAGCAGCTTAGGGGGAGGCCCCTTCGAGCAGTACTTC.

The rearrangement joins TRBV7-9 to TRBJ2-7; a weak D match, TRBD2 (5 bases). Trimming took 8 bases from V and 1 from J, leaving 12 bases between them. CDR1 and CDR2 from the germline V gene are SEHNR and FQNEAQ (reference sequence). This CDR3 contains 13 residues. The CDR3: CASGLAGSYEQYF. The CDR3, as DNA: TGTGCCAGCGGCCTGGCGGGTTCCTACGAGCAGTACTTC.

The chain joins TRBV6-2 or TRBV6-3 to TRBJ2-7, with TRBD1 identical over 7 bases. Germline lookup yields CDR1 MNHEY and CDR2 SVGEGT. The junction had 6 bases not matched to a gene; V was cut back by 2 bases and J by 2 bases. The CDR3 contains 15 residues. This chain's CDR3 is CASSYLGTAPYEQYF. The CDR3, as DNA: TGTGCCAGCAGTTACCTCGGGACAGCGCCCTACGAGCAGTACTTC.

The V call is TRBV7-8, the J call TRBJ1-5; D not certain. Germline V CDR1 and CDR2: SGHVS, FQNEAQ. V was clipped by 5 bases and J by 1 base, with 24 bases between them. This CDR3 is built from 19 residues. The CDR3: CASSTPPTSSGTSNQPQHF. Here the CDR3 DNA reads TGTGCCAGCAGCACGCCCCCCACCTCGTCGGGAACGAGCAATCAGCCCCAGCATTTT. The variable domain in full, with the rest retrieved from reference TRBV7-8 and TRBJ1-5, is GAGVSQSPRYKVAKRGQDVALRCDPISGHVSLFWYQQALGQGPEFLTYFQNEAQLDKSGLPSDRFFAERPEGSVSTLKIQRTQQEDSAVYLCASSTPPTSSGTSNQPQHFGDGTRLSIL.

This clone appeared once. The gene calls are TRBV5-1 and TRBJ2-3, with D possibly TRBD1 on 6 matching bases. CDR3 length: 15 residues. CDR1 SGHRS and CDR2 YFSETQ come from the germline V gene. Trimming removed 0 bases from V and 1 base from J, with 9 bases in between. The CDR3 region has the DNA TGCGCCAGCAGCTTGGACAGGGTGGGCACAGATACGCAGTATTTT. This codes for CASSLDRVGTDTQYF.

In its sample, this clone was seen a few times. V and J are TRBV2 and TRBJ1-1, with 7 bases matching TRBD1. CDR1 is SNHLY, CDR2 FYNNEI, per germline. V was pared by 6 bases and J by 7 bases, with 11 bases of the junction left unmatched. The CDR3 length is 14 residues. The CDR3 loop is CASRAGRGNFEAFF. The CDR3 nucleotides are TGTGCCAGCAGGGCGGGCAGGGGGAATTTTGAAGCTTTCTTT.

The chain links TRBV9 to TRBJ1-2; 8 positions match TRBD1. The CDR3 contains 15 residues. Germline CDR1 SGDLS, CDR2 YYNGEE. V lost 0 bases and J lost 7; bases outside the gene matches: 8. The CDR3 reads CASSVGDRPRAGYTF. The DNA of the CDR3 is TGTGCCAGCAGCGTAGGGGACAGGCCTCGGGCTGGCTACACCTTC.

The chain recombines TRBV13 with TRBJ2-1, with 10 bases matching TRBD2. Unmatched junction bases numbered 5, after V lost 6 bases and J lost 3 bases. Germline CDR1 is PRHDT and CDR2 is FYEKMQ (reference sequence). The CDR3 has 15 amino acids. The DNA of the CDR3 is TGTGCCAGCAGTCATCTAGCGGGGGACTACAATGAGCAGTTCTTC. This codes for CASSHLAGDYNEQFF.

This chain links TRBV6-1 with TRBJ2-3; 7 nucleotides match TRBD1. CDR3 size: 16 residues. The J segment lost 1 base and the V segment lost 0 bases, leaving 4 bases of the junction unmatched. Germline V lookup: CDR1 MNHNS, CDR2 SASEGT. CDR3 DNA: TGTGCCAGCAGTGAAGCAATCACAGGGGGCACAGATACGCAGTATTTT. This codes for CASSEAITGGTDTQYF.

The J gene is TRBJ2-5, the V gene TRBV2; 8 bases line up with TRBD2. The ends lost 2 bases at V and 9 bases at J; junction bases unmatched: 14. The CDR3 is 16 residues long. CDR1 is SNHLY and CDR2 is FYNNEI in the germline V gene. The CDR3 sequence: CASSEISGALGGAQYF. CDR3 nucleotides: TGTGCCAGCAGTGAAATTAGCGGAGCCCTCGGGGGGGCCCAGTACTTC. The variable domain in full, with the rest retrieved from reference TRBV2 and TRBJ2-5, is EPEVTQTPSHQVTQMGQEVILRCVPISNHLYFYWYRQILGQKVEFLVSFYNNEISEKSEIFDDQFSVERPDGSNFTLKIRSTKLEDSAMYFCASSEISGALGGAQYFGPGTRLLVL.

The chain employs TRBV24-1 and TRBJ2-7, with a tentative D call TRBD1 (5 bases). V was trimmed by 2 bases and J by 5 bases, leaving 9 bases between them. Germline V CDR1 and CDR2: KGHDR, SFDVKD. The CDR3 sequence is 13 residues long. The CDR3 protein is CATSDSGRDEQYF. The CDR3, as DNA: TGTGCCACCAGTGATTCTGGCAGGGACGAGCAGTACTTC.

The gene calls are TRBV6-5 and TRBJ1-2; no firm D call. CDR1 is MNHEY and CDR2 is SVGAGI in the germline V gene. This CDR3 is built from 13 residues. V was shortened by 6 bases and J by 8 bases, with 16 bases between the two germline ends. The CDR3 protein is CASSSDPYWGYTF. CDR3 nucleotide sequence: TGTGCCAGCAGCAGCGACCCCTATTGGGGCTACACCTTC.

The V call is TRBV19, the J call TRBJ2-5; no reliable D call. This CDR3 region has 14 residues. The germline V gene encodes CDR1 LNHDA and CDR2 SQIVND (reference sequence). V was clipped by 3 bases and J by 2 bases, with 10 bases between them. CDR3 in amino acids: CASSIFGQQETQYF. For the CDR3, the DNA is TGTGCCAGTAGTATCTTTGGTCAGCAAGAGACCCAGTACTTC.

J is TRBJ1-6 and V is TRBV3-1 (or the pseudogene TRBV3-2); the match to TRBD1 covers 7 bases. With V trimmed by 4 bases and J by 7 bases, 4 bases remained unmatched. Germline loops: CDR1 LGHDT, CDR2 YNNKEL (reference sequence). The CDR3 has 14 amino acids. The CDR3 loop reads CASSLGQANSPLHF. DNA for the CDR3: TGTGCCAGCAGCCTTGGACAGGCAAATTCACCCCTCCACTTT.

The rearrangement links TRBV6-2 or TRBV6-3 to TRBJ2-3; 9 nucleotides agree with TRBD2. In germline, CDR1 is MNHEY, CDR2 SVGEGT. Trimming removed 2 bases from V and 0 bases from J; junction bases left unmatched: 12. The CDR3 has 19 amino acids. CDR3 amino acids: CASSYAPLLSGGSTDTQYF. The CDR3 DNA is TGTGCCAGCAGTTACGCTCCTCTTCTTAGCGGGGGTAGCACAGATACGCAGTATTTT.

The V gene is TRBV19, the J gene TRBJ2-3; D remains ambiguous. Trimming took 5 bases from V and 2 from J, leaving 8 bases between them. The CDR3 covers 13 residues. In germline, CDR1 is LNHDA, CDR2 SQIVND (reference sequence). The CDR3 sequence is CASSQGATDTQYF. CDR3 coding DNA: TGTGCCAGTAGTCAAGGAGCCACAGATACGCAGTATTTT.